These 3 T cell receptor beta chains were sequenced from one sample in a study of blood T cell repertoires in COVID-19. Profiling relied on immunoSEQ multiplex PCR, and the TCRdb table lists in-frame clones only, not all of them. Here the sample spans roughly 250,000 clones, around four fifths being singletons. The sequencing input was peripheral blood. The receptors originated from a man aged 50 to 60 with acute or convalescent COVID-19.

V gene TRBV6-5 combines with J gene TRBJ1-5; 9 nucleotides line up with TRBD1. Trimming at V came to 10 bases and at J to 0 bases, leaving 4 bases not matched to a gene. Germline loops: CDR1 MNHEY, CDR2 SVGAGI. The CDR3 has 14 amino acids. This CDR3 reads CATGTGYSNQPQHF. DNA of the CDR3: TGTGCCACCGGGACAGGGTATAGCAATCAGCCCCAGCATTTT.

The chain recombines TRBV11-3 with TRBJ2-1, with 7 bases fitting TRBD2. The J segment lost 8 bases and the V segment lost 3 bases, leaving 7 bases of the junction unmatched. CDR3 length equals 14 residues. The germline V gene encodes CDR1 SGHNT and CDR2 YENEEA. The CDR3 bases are TGTGCCAGCAGCTTCGCCGGACTAGTCGATGAGCAGTTCTTC. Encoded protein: CASSFAGLVDEQFF. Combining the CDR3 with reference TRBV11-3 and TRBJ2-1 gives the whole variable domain EAGVVQSPRYKIIEKKQPVAFWCNPISGHNTLYWYLQNLGQGPELLIRYENEEAVDDSQLPKDRFSAERLKGVDSTLKIQPAELGDSAVYLCASSFAGLVDEQFFGPGTRLTVL.

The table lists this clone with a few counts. Here the CDR3 reads CASSLSMGLAGAYEQYF. The CDR3, as DNA: TGTGCCAGCAGCCTTAGTATGGGACTAGCGGGGGCCTACGAGCAGTACTTC. The V and J genes are TRBV7-2 and TRBJ2-7; 14 bases map to TRBD2. The V segment lost 5 bases and the J segment 2 bases; nucleotides outside the gene matches: 8. This CDR3 contains 17 residues. Germline CDR1 is SGHTA and CDR2 is FQGNSA. Full variable domain (missing parts from reference TRBV7-2 and TRBJ2-7): GAGVSQSPSNKVTEKGKDVELRCDPISGHTALYWYRQSLGQGLEFLIYFQGNSAPDKSGLPSDRFSAERTGGSVSTLTIQRTQQEDSAVYLCASSLSMGLAGAYEQYFGPGTRLTVT.